The clone carrying this T cell receptor beta chain was counted once. No antigen is known for it. The sample belongs to a study of Ad26.COV2.S vaccination and SARS-CoV-2 variants. Study background: Participant was drawn from the COV1001 Ad26.COV2.S trial arm. Study conclusions and caveats: The TCR breadth and depth analyses may have understated or missed part of the total T cell responses. The placebo group had lower spike-specific TCR breadth than the vaccine recipients did.

Produced via immunoSEQ multiplex PCR; TCRdb's table is partial and in-frame only. The table includes about 280,000 clones, around 87% detected once. As for treatment: around 19 received Ad26.COV2.S at low or high dose, single or two shots; five or six received placebo; per-sample allocation not given. Collection of the samples took place on day 63 after the first injection of vaccine or placebo. This receptor was taken from a person aged 18-65 years who received the Ad26.COV2.S COVID-19 vaccine or a placebo. The sample in question was peripheral blood, obtained in a trial of Ad26.COV2.S vaccine versus placebo.

CDR3 loop: CASSLLASGDYEQYF. CDR3 sequence (DNA): TGTGCCAGCAGCTTACTGGCTAGCGGGGATTACGAGCAGTACTTC. This chain joins TRBV7-2 and TRBJ2-7; 9 bases fit TRBD2. Trimming at V came to 2 bases and at J to 4 bases, leaving 6 bases not matched to a gene. Germline CDR1 is SGHTA and CDR2 is FQGNSA. The CDR3 covers 15 residues. The full variable domain, completed using reference TRBV7-2 and TRBJ2-7, is GAGVSQSPSNKVTEKGKDVELRCDPISGHTALYWYRQSLGQGLEFLIYFQGNSAPDKSGLPSDRFSAERTGGSVSTLTIQRTQQEDSAVYLCASSLLASGDYEQYFGPGTRLTVT.